Following are 22 T cell receptor beta chains from one sample sequenced in a study of cytomegalovirus exposure and HLA in healthy donors. Only in-frame clones appear in the TCRdb table, and some are missing; sequencing was by immunoSEQ multiplex PCR. This sample has 45,000 to 70,000 clones, with just over 90% found just once. Sequenced input: PBMCs. The receptors stem from a woman aged 18-30 years in good health and CMV-seronegative.

DNA for the CDR3: TGTGCCACCAGCAGAGATGTAACAGGGACGCAGTATTTT. This encodes CATSRDVTGTQYF. V is TRBV15 and J is TRBJ2-3; D possibly corresponds to TRBD1 (6 bases). CDR3 length equals 13 residues. Germline lookup yields CDR1 LNHNV and CDR2 YYDKDF (reference sequence). V lost 0 bases and J 9 bases, leaving 10 bases between the germline ends.

The chain combines TRBV27 with TRBJ2-7; 9 bases are shared with TRBD1. From germline, CDR1 is MNHEY and CDR2 SMNVEV (reference sequence). CDR3 length: 14 amino acids. The J segment lost 6 bases and the V segment lost 5 bases, leaving 8 bases of the junction unmatched. The CDR3: CASSPGTGWFEQYF. The CDR3 nucleotides are TGTGCCAGCAGTCCCGGGACAGGGTGGTTCGAGCAGTACTTC.

The rearrangement uses TRBV5-1 and TRBJ2-3, with D hard to call. This CDR3 comprises 14 residues. The V end was cut by 1 base, the J end by 2 bases, with 8 bases between. CDR1 and CDR2 from the germline V gene are SGHRS and YFSETQ. The CDR3 protein is CASSLLQNTDTQYF. CDR3 sequence (DNA): TGCGCCAGCAGCTTGTTACAGAACACAGATACGCAGTATTTT.

The chain joins TRBV7-8 to TRBJ2-1; 9 bases agree with TRBD1. The CDR3 consists of 17 residues. In germline, CDR1 is SGHVS, CDR2 FQNEAQ. Germline trimming cut 4 bases from V and 16 bases from J; bases unmatched to any gene: 23. This CDR3 is CASSSTGGGFKGQPQFF. The CDR3 DNA follows: TGTGCCAGCAGCTCAACAGGGGGCGGTTTTAAGGGCCAACCGCAATTCTTC.

V usage is TRBV28 and J usage is TRBJ2-1; 10 bases line up with TRBD2. This CDR3 has 13 amino acids. Germline trimming cut 5 bases from V and 8 bases from J; bases unmatched to any gene: 3. The germline gives CDR1 MDHEN, CDR2 SYDVKM. The CDR3 region is CASSGTSEDEQFF. DNA for the CDR3: TGTGCCAGCAGTGGGACTAGCGAGGATGAGCAGTTCTTC.

V usage is TRBV5-4 and J usage is TRBJ2-7, with D hard to call. This CDR3 comprises 15 residues. Germline assignment: CDR1 SGHNT and CDR2 YYREEE (reference sequence). V lost 0 bases to trimming and J lost 0 bases, with 10 bases between them. The CDR3 sequence: CASSLGPGISYEQYF. In DNA, the CDR3 is TGTGCCAGCAGCTTGGGGCCAGGAATCTCCTACGAGCAGTACTTC.

In the case of this clone: A read error may account for a junction end that differs from germline. The genes are TRBV6-6 and TRBJ1-4, with D possibly matching TRBD1 (6 bases). In germline, CDR1 is MNHNY, CDR2 SVGAGI (reference sequence). The CDR3 extends over 12 amino acids. CDR3 coding DNA: TGTGCCACCGGGGACAATAATGAAAAGCTGTTTTTT. It yields the protein CATGDNNEKLFF.

J is TRBJ1-1 and V is TRBV10-3; no definite D call. The CDR3 has 15 amino acids. V lost 1 base to trimming and J lost 3 bases, with 12 bases between them. The germline V gene has CDR1 ENHRY and CDR2 SYGVKD. The CDR3 reads CAISEYASGDTEAFF. DNA for the CDR3: TGTGCCATCAGTGAGTATGCAAGCGGGGACACTGAAGCTTTCTTT.

The CDR3 region has the DNA TGTGCCAGCAGCACAACAGGGCCTGGGGCCAACGTCCTGACTTTC. Translated: CASSTTGPGANVLTF. This chain joins TRBV9 and TRBJ2-6; tentative D call: TRBD1 (6 bases). The CDR3 is 15 residues long. Trimming took off 4 bases at V and 2 bases at J, with 10 bases between the two ends. Germline CDR1 is SGDLS and CDR2 is YYNGEE.

The chain recombines TRBV11-2 with TRBJ1-4; 8 nucleotides align to TRBD1. This CDR3 is 16 amino acids long. From germline, CDR1 is SGHAT and CDR2 FQNNGV. Unmatched junction bases numbered 7, after V lost 1 base and J lost 6 bases. The DNA of the CDR3 is TGTGCCAGCAGCTTAGCTCACAGGGGGGCGTATGAAAAACTGTTTTTT. Its protein is CASSLAHRGAYEKLFF.

This sequence joins TRBV19 and TRBJ2-7; TRBD2 might be the D (5 bases). V was clipped by 0 bases and J by 0 bases, with 9 bases between them. The CDR3 totals 15 residues. Germline values: CDR1 LNHDA, CDR2 SQIVND (reference sequence). CDR3 in DNA: TGTGCCAGTAGTATAGAGCCGGGGAGCTCCTACGAGCAGTACTTC. This translates into CASSIEPGSSYEQYF.

This chain uses TRBV19 with TRBJ2-5; 8 bases are shared with TRBD2. Germline lookup yields CDR1 LNHDA and CDR2 SQIVND (reference sequence). With V trimmed by 9 bases and J by 1 base, 4 bases remained unmatched. The CDR3 loop spans 13 amino acids. This chain's CDR3 is CASGRARQETQYF. The CDR3 region has the DNA TGTGCCAGCGGGAGGGCCCGCCAAGAGACCCAGTACTTC.

V is TRBV7-9 and J is TRBJ1-4, with D unclear. There are 17 residues in the CDR3. Germline V CDR1 and CDR2: SEHNR, FQNEAQ (reference sequence). Trimming cost V 5 bases and J 0 bases, with 16 bases left between them. The CDR3 spells CASSELKNRPTNEKLFF. DNA of the CDR3: TGTGCCAGCAGCGAGCTAAAAAACAGACCAACTAATGAAAAACTGTTTTTT.

The V gene is TRBV10-3, the J gene TRBJ1-1, with TRBD1 matching 9 bases. Germline V gene data show CDR1 as ENHRY and CDR2 as SYGVKD. The J segment lost 0 bases and the V segment lost 4 bases, leaving 3 bases of the junction unmatched. The CDR3 covers 15 residues. The CDR3 reads CAISAGQGMNTEAFF. The DNA for the CDR3 is TGTGCCATCAGTGCGGGACAGGGCATGAACACTGAAGCTTTCTTT.

V and J are TRBV5-4 and TRBJ1-1; tentatively, D is TRBD1 (6 bases). Trimming removed 5 bases from V and 3 bases from J, with 17 bases in between. The CDR3 extends over 15 amino acids. Germline V lookup: CDR1 SGHNT, CDR2 YYREEE (reference sequence). Here the CDR3 reads CASRNPQGGDTEAFF. CDR3 nucleotides: TGTGCCAGCAGGAACCCACAGGGAGGGGACACTGAAGCTTTCTTT.

The rearrangement joins TRBV5-6 to TRBJ1-6; perhaps TRBD1 as D (5 bases). Germline assignment: CDR1 SGHDT and CDR2 YYEEEE. The germline V and J ends were trimmed by 2 bases and 7 bases, with 13 bases remaining between them. This CDR3 comprises 15 residues. The CDR3, as DNA: TGTGCCAGCAGCTTACGACGACAGAGAAATTCACCCCTCCACTTT. Protein sequence: CASSLRRQRNSPLHF.

V gene TRBV6-5 combines with J gene TRBJ2-3; the D gene is possibly TRBD1 (5 bases). The CDR3 loop spans 14 amino acids. CDR1 is MNHEY and CDR2 is SVGAGI in the germline V gene. Deletions cut 5 bases from V and 0 bases from J, with 9 bases between. CDR3 sequence reads: CASSHDSSTDTQYF. The CDR3 DNA follows: TGTGCCAGCAGTCACGACAGTAGCACAGATACGCAGTATTTT.

The gene calls are TRBV27 and TRBJ1-2, with no clear D. Trimming pared 7 bases from V and 8 bases from J, leaving 20 bases between. Germline CDR1 is MNHEY and CDR2 is SMNVEV (reference sequence). CDR3 size: 14 residues. The CDR3 DNA sequence: TGTGCCAGCACGGCGAGTCCTCTCAGGTGGGGCTACACCTTC. Translating gives CASTASPLRWGYTF.

On this clone: Different DNA sequences within this sample yield the same CDR3. The chain joins TRBV5-4 to TRBJ1-1; D is ambiguous. This CDR3 is built from 13 residues. Trimming took off 4 bases at V and 1 base at J, with 8 bases between the two ends. Germline-derived CDR1 and CDR2 are SGHNT and YYREEE (reference sequence). The CDR3 coding sequence is TGTGCCAGCAGCGGCCGTGGGAACACTGAAGCTTTCTTT. Translated: CASSGRGNTEAFF.

The J gene is TRBJ2-7, the V gene TRBV7-8, with TRBD2 identical over 9 bases. V gave up 0 bases and J gave up 1 base; unmatched junction bases: 7. The CDR3 loop spans 17 amino acids. Germline V gene lookup returns CDR1 SGHVS and CDR2 FQNEAQ. The CDR3 region has the DNA TGTGCCAGCAGCTTAGCTAGCGGGAGTAGTAGGTCCTACGAGCAGTACGTC. Translating gives CASSLASGSSRSYEQYV.

In its sample, this clone ranks as medium-sized. The rearrangement links TRBV7-8 to TRBJ1-1; D may be TRBD1 (5 bases). Trimming took 1 base from V and 8 from J, leaving 8 bases between them. This CDR3 region has 12 residues. Germline CDR1 and CDR2: SGHVS and FQNEAQ. The chain's CDR3 is CASSLGGDEAFF. In nucleotides, the CDR3 is TGTGCCAGCAGCTTAGGGGGGGACGAAGCTTTCTTT.

The gene calls are TRBV27 and TRBJ2-5; 7 positions match TRBD1. Germline CDR1 is MNHEY and CDR2 is SMNVEV (reference sequence). The V segment lost 4 bases and the J segment 4 bases; nucleotides outside the gene matches: 9. This CDR3 is 15 amino acids long. In DNA form, the CDR3 reads TGTGCCAGCAGTTCACTGTGGGGACAGTCAGAGACCCAGTACTTC. The encoded protein is CASSSLWGQSETQYF.